This entry lists 28 T cell receptor beta chains sequenced from one sample in a study of blood T cell repertoires in COVID-19. TCRdb keeps only in-frame clones here, not all; method: immunoSEQ multiplex PCR. The sample contains a few hundred thousand clones, 88% of which appear only once. The sequencing sample was made of PBMCs or T cells enriched from blood (not recorded which). The receptors were sampled from a young woman who had recovered from COVID-19.

CDR3 bases: TGTGCCAGCAGCGTAGTCCCAGGGGTAGAGTATGGCTACACCTTC. It codes for CASSVVPGVEYGYTF. This sequence joins TRBV9 and TRBJ1-2; D might be TRBD1 (6 bases). V was shortened by 0 bases and J by 5 bases, with 14 bases between the two germline ends. CDR1 SGDLS and CDR2 YYNGEE come from the germline V gene. This CDR3 region has 15 residues.

The V gene is TRBV28, the J gene TRBJ2-3, with D possibly matching TRBD1 (5 bases). The V end lost 6 bases, the J end lost 10 bases, and 14 bases lay between the germline ends. Germline V CDR1 and CDR2: MDHEN, SYDVKM. CDR3 length: 12 amino acids. CDR3 sequence reads: CASSRRQTAQYF. The CDR3 DNA sequence: TGTGCCAGCAGCCGAAGACAGACGGCGCAGTATTTT.

The chain employs TRBV19 and TRBJ2-5, with D possibly matching TRBD2 (5 bases). Trimming shortened V by 5 bases and J by 7 bases, and 11 bases separated the two germline ends. Looked up from germline, CDR1 is LNHDA and CDR2 is SQIVND (reference sequence). This CDR3 contains 12 residues. CDR3 in DNA: TGTGCCAGTAGTCCCCACCGGGGGACCCAGTACTTC. Translating it yields CASSPHRGTQYF.

The chain joins TRBV29-1 to TRBJ1-1, with D perhaps TRBD1 (5 bases). There are 10 residues in the CDR3. Between the trimmed V and J ends, which lost 4 bases and 8 bases, there was a span of 8 bases. Germline loops: CDR1 SQVTM, CDR2 ANQGSEA. The CDR3, as DNA: TGCAGCGTTGTAAGGGGAGAAGCTTTCTTT. Its translation: CSVVRGEAFF.

J is TRBJ2-3 and V is TRBV30; TRBD2 matches at 7 bases. CDR1 and CDR2 from the germline V gene are GTSNPN and SVGIG (reference sequence). This CDR3 spans 15 amino acids. Trimming took 5 bases from V and 5 from J; bases not matched to a gene: 13. The CDR3 nucleotides are TGTGCCTGGGGTAACGTGGGGGGGGTAGGAGATACGCAGTATTTT. Amino acid sequence: CAWGNVGGVGDTQYF.

V usage is TRBV4-3 and J usage is TRBJ1-4; TRBD1 agrees at 9 bases. V gave up 5 bases and J gave up 3 bases; unmatched junction bases: 13. This CDR3 contains 18 residues. Germline V gives CDR1 LGHNA, CDR2 YSLEER. CDR3: CASSSSPGQGTANEKLFF. The CDR3 coding sequence is TGCGCCAGCAGCTCAAGCCCCGGACAGGGGACGGCTAATGAAAAACTGTTTTTT.

J is TRBJ2-3 and V is TRBV28; TRBD2 agrees at 9 bases. Losses at the gene ends were 8 bases for V and 4 bases for J; bases not matched to a gene: 10. Per the germline V gene, CDR1 is MDHEN and CDR2 is SYDVKM. The CDR3 loop spans 15 amino acids. DNA for the CDR3: TGTGCCAGCCATGAGAGGACTAGCGCGCCAGATACGCAGTATTTT. Amino acids: CASHERTSAPDTQYF.

This chain joins TRBV10-3 and TRBJ1-1; 7 bases are a match to TRBD1. The V and J ends lost 5 bases and 5 bases, in that order; junction bases with no gene match: 14. The CDR3 loop spans 16 amino acids. From germline, CDR1 is ENHRY and CDR2 SYGVKD. In nucleotides, the CDR3 is TGTGCCATCAGTCTTAAAAGAGGGGGCGCGGGAACTGAAGCTTTCTTT. Its protein is CAISLKRGGAGTEAFF.

The rearrangement uses TRBV24-1 and TRBJ2-7; 10 bases are shared with TRBD1. This CDR3 spans 14 amino acids. The ends lost 5 bases at V and 2 bases at J; junction bases unmatched: 2. CDR1 is KGHDR, CDR2 SFDVKD, per germline. CDR3: CATSGDRGPYEQYF. The CDR3 nucleotides are TGTGCCACCAGTGGAGACAGGGGGCCCTACGAGCAGTACTTC.

This chain links TRBV7-2 with TRBJ2-3, with 16 bases lining up with TRBD2. The V and J ends lost 4 bases and 2 bases, in that order; junction bases with no gene match: 9. Germline V gives CDR1 SGHTA, CDR2 FQGNSA. The CDR3 runs 19 residues. CDR3 sequence: CASSSAPGLAGGFTDTQYF. In DNA, the CDR3 is TGTGCCAGCAGCTCCGCTCCGGGACTAGCGGGGGGGTTCACAGATACGCAGTATTTT. Drawing the rest from reference TRBV7-2 and TRBJ2-3, the complete variable domain is GAGVSQSPSNKVTEKGKDVELRCDPISGHTALYWYRQSLGQGLEFLIYFQGNSAPDKSGLPSDRFSAERTGGSVSTLTIQRTQQEDSAVYLCASSSAPGLAGGFTDTQYFGPGTRLTVL.

A word on this clone: The same CDR3 can be traced to other DNA sequences in this sample. This chain joins TRBV7-2 and TRBJ2-5, with 13 bases that match TRBD2. Trimming removed 1 base from V and 2 bases from J; junction bases left unmatched: 1. This CDR3 comprises 16 residues. Germline CDR1 is SGHTA and CDR2 is FQGNSA. The CDR3 loop is CASSLGLAGGQETQYF. The CDR3 DNA follows: TGTGCCAGCAGCTTAGGACTAGCGGGGGGACAAGAGACCCAGTACTTC. The variable domain in full, completed from reference TRBV7-2 and TRBJ2-5, reads GAGVSQSPSNKVTEKGKDVELRCDPISGHTALYWYRQSLGQGLEFLIYFQGNSAPDKSGLPSDRFSAERTGGSVSTLTIQRTQQEDSAVYLCASSLGLAGGQETQYFGPGTRLLVL.

This clone was seen just once. The gene calls are TRBV7-6 and TRBJ1-1; D unclear. In germline, CDR1 is SGHVS, CDR2 FNYEAQ. The V and J ends lost 0 bases and 2 bases respectively, with 10 bases between them. There are 15 residues in the CDR3. The CDR3 loop reads CASSLAGRINTEAFF. In nucleotides, the CDR3 is TGTGCCAGCAGCTTAGCGGGCAGGATCAACACTGAAGCTTTCTTT.

The chain has TRBV6-6 and TRBJ2-7; TRBD2 is a possible D gene (5 bases). This CDR3 region has 16 residues. V was cut by 0 bases and J by 0 bases, with 12 bases left in between. Germline CDR1 and CDR2: MNHNY and SVGAGI (reference sequence). The CDR3 DNA sequence: TGTGCCAGCAGTTACTCGAACGGACTCAACTCCTACGAGCAGTACTTC. Protein sequence: CASSYSNGLNSYEQYF.

The chain links TRBV7-9 to TRBJ2-7; a weak D match, TRBD1 (6 bases). The CDR3 extends over 13 amino acids. Germline lookup yields CDR1 SEHNR and CDR2 FQNEAQ (reference sequence). Between the trimmed V and J ends, which lost 2 bases and 2 bases, there was a span of 7 bases. CDR3 region: CASSLPGAYEQYF. The CDR3 bases are TGTGCCAGCAGCTTACCAGGGGCCTACGAGCAGTACTTC.

V is TRBV7-3 and J is TRBJ2-1; TRBD2 aligns across 9 bases. The germline V gene has CDR1 SGHTA and CDR2 FQGTGA. CDR3 length equals 16 residues. V trimming: 8 bases; J trimming: 0 bases; junction bases outside the gene matches: 8. For the CDR3, the DNA is TGTGCCAGCGGGCCCCGTAGCGGGAGCTCCTACAATGAGCAGTTCTTC. It encodes CASGPRSGSSYNEQFF.

The genes are TRBV7-8 and TRBJ2-1; TRBD2 matches at 14 bases. J gave up 8 bases and V 5 bases, and 8 bases lay outside the gene matches. CDR3 size: 16 residues. CDR1 is SGHVS, CDR2 FQNEAQ, per germline. The CDR3 DNA reads as TGTGCCAGCAGCCGACCGACTAGCGGGGGGGAAGATGAGCAGTTCTTC. Its protein product is CASSRPTSGGEDEQFF.

The V and J genes are TRBV18 and TRBJ1-5, with D maybe TRBD1 (5 bases). This CDR3 region has 15 residues. Between the trimmed V and J ends, which lost 4 bases and 1 base, there was a span of 11 bases. Germline V lookup: CDR1 KGHSH, CDR2 LQKENI. The DNA for the CDR3 is TGTGCCAGCTCACTTTTAAGGGGAAGCAATCAGCCCCAGCATTTT. This sequence encodes CASSLLRGSNQPQHF.

The chain joins TRBV27 to TRBJ2-1; 15 nucleotides line up with TRBD2. CDR1 and CDR2 (germline): MNHEY, SMNVEV (reference sequence). The V segment lost 8 bases and the J segment 4 bases; nucleotides outside the gene matches: 9. The CDR3 runs 17 residues. The chain's CDR3 is CASHGLAGGNSYNEQFF. The CDR3 DNA reads TGTGCCAGCCATGGACTAGCGGGGGGGAATAGTTACAATGAGCAGTTCTTC.

The count of this clone is one. This chain connects TRBV2 to TRBJ2-7; D possibly corresponds to TRBD2 (6 bases). Trimming stripped 6 bases from V and 9 bases from J, with 18 bases between. This CDR3 has 13 amino acids. Germline assignment: CDR1 SNHLY and CDR2 FYNNEI. CDR3 DNA sequence: TGTGCCAGCAGAGGGCAGGTTATGGGGGGGCAGTACTTC. Translated: CASRGQVMGGQYF.

The rearrangement links TRBV20-1 to TRBJ2-7; 10 bases are a match to TRBD2. Germline CDR1 is DFQATT and CDR2 is SNEGSKA (reference sequence). The CDR3 is 16 amino acids. Germline trimming cut 3 bases from V and 0 bases from J; bases unmatched to any gene: 8. CDR3 sequence reads: CSASSLAGAYSYEQYF. The CDR3 nucleotides read TGCAGTGCTAGTAGCCTAGCGGGGGCTTACTCCTACGAGCAGTACTTC.

The chain combines TRBV29-1 with TRBJ1-1; 9 positions match TRBD1. The CDR3 runs 15 residues. Germline CDR1 SQVTM, CDR2 ANQGSEA. J was trimmed by 5 bases and V by 1 base; bases with no gene match: 8. The CDR3 region is CSVEGTTGGWTEAFF. CDR3 bases: TGCAGCGTTGAAGGGACCACAGGGGGCTGGACTGAAGCTTTCTTT.

The chain joins TRBV5-1 to TRBJ1-2; D perhaps matches TRBD1 (6 bases). Germline CDR1 is SGHRS and CDR2 is YFSETQ. The CDR3 has 16 residues. V was trimmed by 4 bases and J by 1 base, leaving 17 bases between them. The DNA of the CDR3 is TGCGCCAGCAGCCCTACCTGGGGGCCCGATAACTATGGCTACACCTTC. Protein: CASSPTWGPDNYGYTF.

This chain links TRBV7-2 with TRBJ1-2; 7 bases are shared with TRBD1. Germline CDR1 SGHTA, CDR2 FQGNSA. This CDR3 region has 16 residues. The ends lost 5 bases at V and 4 bases at J; junction bases unmatched: 13. CDR3 loop: CASSIPSRGAAYGYTF. CDR3 in DNA: TGTGCCAGCAGCATCCCTTCCAGGGGGGCAGCCTATGGCTACACCTTC.

The chain carries TRBV4-1 and TRBJ2-7; possibly TRBD2 for D (6 bases). Germline assignment: CDR1 MGHRA and CDR2 YSYEKL. The CDR3 is 14 amino acids. V lost 1 base and J lost 2, with 9 bases in between. The CDR3 DNA is TGCGCCAGCAGCCAAGCGGGAGTACCCTACGAGCAGTACTTC. Translated, it gives CASSQAGVPYEQYF.

The rearrangement links TRBV4-1 to TRBJ1-5; 7 nucleotides line up with TRBD1. The germline V gene encodes CDR1 MGHRA and CDR2 YSYEKL. CDR3 length: 17 residues. The trim removed 3 bases at V and 7 bases at J, leaving 15 bases unmatched. CDR3 sequence (DNA): TGCGCCAGCAGCCACGACTCAAGGGGGACAGCGGGCCAGCCCCAGCATTTT. The encoded protein is CASSHDSRGTAGQPQHF.

The rearrangement uses TRBV27 and TRBJ1-6; 9 nucleotides agree with TRBD1. After removal of 3 bases from V and 8 bases from J, the junction contained 8 bases not matched to a gene. The CDR3 length is 16 residues. Germline lookup yields CDR1 MNHEY and CDR2 SMNVEV (reference sequence). CDR3 in DNA: TGTGCCAGCAGTTTCCGCCGGGACAGGGAGCATTCACCCCTCCACTTT. Residues: CASSFRRDREHSPLHF.

The chain's CDR3 is CASSAGDTSNVFF. CDR3 sequence (DNA): TGTGCCAGCAGCGCCGGGGACACGTCGAATGTTTTCTTT. This sequence joins TRBV9 and TRBJ1-1, with a possible D match to TRBD1 (6 bases). Trimming shortened V by 3 bases and J by 13 bases, and 19 bases separated the two germline ends. The germline V gene has CDR1 SGDLS and CDR2 YYNGEE. CDR3 length: 13 amino acids.

This chain links TRBV27 with TRBJ2-3; 8 positions agree with TRBD2. CDR3 length equals 16 residues. V dropped 6 bases and J dropped 2; count of bases not matched to a gene: 10. Germline CDR1 MNHEY, CDR2 SMNVEV (reference sequence). CDR3 in amino acids: CASSLRRRGDTDTQYF. The CDR3 DNA reads as TGTGCCAGCAGCTTACGGAGGCGGGGGGACACAGATACGCAGTATTTT.